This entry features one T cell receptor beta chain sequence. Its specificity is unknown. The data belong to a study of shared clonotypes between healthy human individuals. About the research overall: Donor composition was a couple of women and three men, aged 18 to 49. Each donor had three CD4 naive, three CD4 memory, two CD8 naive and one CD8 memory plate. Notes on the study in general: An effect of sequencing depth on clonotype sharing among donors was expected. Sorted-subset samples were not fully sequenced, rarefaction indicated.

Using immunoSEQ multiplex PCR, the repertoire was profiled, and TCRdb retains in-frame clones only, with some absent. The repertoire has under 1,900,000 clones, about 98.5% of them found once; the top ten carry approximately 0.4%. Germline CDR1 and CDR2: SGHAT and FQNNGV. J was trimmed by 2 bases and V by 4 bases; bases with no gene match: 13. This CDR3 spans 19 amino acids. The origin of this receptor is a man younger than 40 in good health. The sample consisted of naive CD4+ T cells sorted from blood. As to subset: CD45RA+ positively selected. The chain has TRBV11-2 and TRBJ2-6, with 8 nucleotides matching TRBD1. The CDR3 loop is CASSSRQGKRGTGANVLTF. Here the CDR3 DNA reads TGTGCCAGCAGCTCGAGACAGGGGAAGAGAGGCACTGGGGCCAACGTCCTGACTTTC.